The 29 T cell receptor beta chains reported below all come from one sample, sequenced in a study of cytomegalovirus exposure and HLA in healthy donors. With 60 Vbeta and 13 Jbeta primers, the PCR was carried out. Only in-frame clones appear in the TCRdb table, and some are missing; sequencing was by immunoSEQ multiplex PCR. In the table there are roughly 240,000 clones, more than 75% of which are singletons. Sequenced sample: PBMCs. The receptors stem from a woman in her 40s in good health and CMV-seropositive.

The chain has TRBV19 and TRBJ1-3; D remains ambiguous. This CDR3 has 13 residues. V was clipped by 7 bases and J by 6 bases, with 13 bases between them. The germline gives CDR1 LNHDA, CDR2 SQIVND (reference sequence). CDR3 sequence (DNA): TGTGCCAGTATGGAACAGAACTCAAACACCATATATTTT. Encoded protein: CASMEQNSNTIYF.

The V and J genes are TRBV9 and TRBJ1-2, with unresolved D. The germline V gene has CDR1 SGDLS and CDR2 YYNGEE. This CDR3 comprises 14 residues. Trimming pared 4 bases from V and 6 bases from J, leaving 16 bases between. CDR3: CASSFDGFTNGYTF. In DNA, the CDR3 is TGTGCCAGCAGCTTTGATGGTTTTACAAATGGCTACACCTTC.

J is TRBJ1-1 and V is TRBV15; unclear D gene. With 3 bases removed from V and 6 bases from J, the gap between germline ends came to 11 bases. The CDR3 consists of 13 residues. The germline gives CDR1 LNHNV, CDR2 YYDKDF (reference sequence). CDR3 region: CATSSVGRSEAFF. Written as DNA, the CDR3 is TGTGCCACCAGCAGCGTAGGGAGATCTGAAGCTTTCTTT.

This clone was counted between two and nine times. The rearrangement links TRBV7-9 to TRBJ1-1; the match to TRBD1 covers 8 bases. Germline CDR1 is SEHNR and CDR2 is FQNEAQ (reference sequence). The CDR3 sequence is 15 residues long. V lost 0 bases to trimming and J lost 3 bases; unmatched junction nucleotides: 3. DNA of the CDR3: TGTGCCAGCAGCTTAGCTGGCAGGGGGCACACTGAAGCTTTCTTT. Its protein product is CASSLAGRGHTEAFF.

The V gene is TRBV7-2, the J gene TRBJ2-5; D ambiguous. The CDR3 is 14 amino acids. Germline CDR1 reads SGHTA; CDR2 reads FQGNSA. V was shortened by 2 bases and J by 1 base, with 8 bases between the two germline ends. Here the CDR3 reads CASSLNFVQETQYF. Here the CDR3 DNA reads TGTGCCAGCAGCTTAAATTTCGTCCAAGAGACCCAGTACTTC.

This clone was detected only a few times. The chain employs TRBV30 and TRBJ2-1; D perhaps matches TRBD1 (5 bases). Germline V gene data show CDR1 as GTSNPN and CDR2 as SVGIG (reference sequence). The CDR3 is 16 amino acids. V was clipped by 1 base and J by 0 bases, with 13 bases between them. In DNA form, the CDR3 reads TGTGCCTGGAGTGGCCAGGGCCTGAGCTCCTACAATGAGCAGTTCTTC. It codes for CAWSGQGLSSYNEQFF. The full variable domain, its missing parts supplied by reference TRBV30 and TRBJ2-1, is SQTIHQWPATLVQPVGSPLSLECTVEGTSNPNLYWYRQAAGRGLQLLFYSVGIGQISSEVPQNLSASRPQDRQFILSSKKLLLSDSGFYLCAWSGQGLSSYNEQFFGPGTRLTVL.

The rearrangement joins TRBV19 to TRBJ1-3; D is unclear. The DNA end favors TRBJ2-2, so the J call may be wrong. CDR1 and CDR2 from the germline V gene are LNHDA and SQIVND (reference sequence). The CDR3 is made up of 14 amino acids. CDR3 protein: CASRSNANTGELFF. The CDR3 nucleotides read TGTGCCAGTAGGTCGAACGCTAACACCGGGGAGCTGTTTTTT.

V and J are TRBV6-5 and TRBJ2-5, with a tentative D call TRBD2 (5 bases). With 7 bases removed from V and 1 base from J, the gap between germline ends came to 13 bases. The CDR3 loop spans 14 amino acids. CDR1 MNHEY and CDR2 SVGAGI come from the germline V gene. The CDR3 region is CASNLAGFQETQYF. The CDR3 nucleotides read TGTGCCAGCAACCTAGCCGGGTTCCAAGAGACCCAGTACTTC.

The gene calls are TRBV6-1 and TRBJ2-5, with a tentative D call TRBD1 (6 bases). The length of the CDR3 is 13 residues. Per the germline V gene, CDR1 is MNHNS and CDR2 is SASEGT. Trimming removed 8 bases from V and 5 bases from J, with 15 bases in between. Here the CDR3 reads CASRTGTTETQYF. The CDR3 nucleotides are TGTGCCAGCCGAACCGGGACAACGGAGACCCAGTACTTC.

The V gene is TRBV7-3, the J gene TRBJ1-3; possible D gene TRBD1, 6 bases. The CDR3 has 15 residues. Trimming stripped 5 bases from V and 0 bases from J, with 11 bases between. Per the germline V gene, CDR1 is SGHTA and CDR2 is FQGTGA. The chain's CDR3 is CASSLQGSSGNTIYF. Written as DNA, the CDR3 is TGTGCCAGCAGCCTACAGGGTAGCTCTGGAAACACCATATATTTT. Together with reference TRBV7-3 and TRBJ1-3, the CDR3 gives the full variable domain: GAGVSQTPSNKVTEKGKYVELRCDPISGHTALYWYRQSLGQGPEFLIYFQGTGAADDSGLPNDRFFAVRPEGSVSTLKIQRTERGDSAVYLCASSLQGSSGNTIYFGEGSWLTVV.

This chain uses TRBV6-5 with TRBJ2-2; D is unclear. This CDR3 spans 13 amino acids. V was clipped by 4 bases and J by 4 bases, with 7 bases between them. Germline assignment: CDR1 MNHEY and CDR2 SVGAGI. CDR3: CASSFTVTGELFF. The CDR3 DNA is TGTGCCAGCAGTTTCACAGTCACCGGGGAGCTGTTTTTT.

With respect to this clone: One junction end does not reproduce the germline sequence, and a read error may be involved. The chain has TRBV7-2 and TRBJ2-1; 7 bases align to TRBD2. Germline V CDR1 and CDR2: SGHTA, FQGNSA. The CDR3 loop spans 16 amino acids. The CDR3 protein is CVSSREGTHSYNEQFF. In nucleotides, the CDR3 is TGTGTCAGCAGCAGGGAGGGGACCCACTCCTACAATGAGCAGTTCTTC.

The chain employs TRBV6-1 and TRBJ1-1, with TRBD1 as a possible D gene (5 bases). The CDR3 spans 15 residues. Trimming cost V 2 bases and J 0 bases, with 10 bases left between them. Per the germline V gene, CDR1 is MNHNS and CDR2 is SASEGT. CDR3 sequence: CASSERGGVNTEAFF. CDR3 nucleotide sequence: TGTGCCAGCAGTGAAAGGGGTGGGGTGAACACTGAAGCTTTCTTT.

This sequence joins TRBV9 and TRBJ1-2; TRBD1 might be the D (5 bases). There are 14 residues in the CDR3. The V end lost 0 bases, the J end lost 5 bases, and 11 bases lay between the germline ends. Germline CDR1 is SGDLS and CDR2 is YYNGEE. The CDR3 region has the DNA TGTGCCAGCAGCGTAGACAGGATAGGGTATGGCTACACCTTC. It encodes CASSVDRIGYGYTF.

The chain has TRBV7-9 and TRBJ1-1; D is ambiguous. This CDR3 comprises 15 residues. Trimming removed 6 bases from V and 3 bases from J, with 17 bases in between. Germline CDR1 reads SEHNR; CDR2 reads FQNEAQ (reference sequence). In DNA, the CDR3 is TGTGCCAGCAGTTCCTCTTCCGGGAGGGACACTGAAGCTTTCTTT. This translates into CASSSSSGRDTEAFF.

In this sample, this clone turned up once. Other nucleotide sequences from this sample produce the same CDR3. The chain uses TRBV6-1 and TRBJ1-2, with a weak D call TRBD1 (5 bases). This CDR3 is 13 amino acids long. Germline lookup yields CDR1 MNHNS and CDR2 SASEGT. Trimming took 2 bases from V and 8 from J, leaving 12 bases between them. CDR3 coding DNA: TGTGCCAGCAGTGAAACCGACAGCTACGGCTACACCTTC. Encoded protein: CASSETDSYGYTF.

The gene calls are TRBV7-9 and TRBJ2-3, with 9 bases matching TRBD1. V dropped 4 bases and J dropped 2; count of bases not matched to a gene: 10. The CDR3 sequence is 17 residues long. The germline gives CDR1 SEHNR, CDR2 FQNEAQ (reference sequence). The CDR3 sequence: CASSSGQGSISTDTQYF. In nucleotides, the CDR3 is TGTGCCAGCAGCTCCGGACAGGGGAGTATCTCCACAGATACGCAGTATTTT. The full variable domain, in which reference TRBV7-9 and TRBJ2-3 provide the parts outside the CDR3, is DTGVSQNPRHKITKRGQNVTFRCDPISEHNRLYWYRQTLGQGPEFLTYFQNEAQLEKSRLLSDRFSAERPKGSFSTLEIQRTEQGDSAMYLCASSSGQGSISTDTQYFGPGTRLTVL.

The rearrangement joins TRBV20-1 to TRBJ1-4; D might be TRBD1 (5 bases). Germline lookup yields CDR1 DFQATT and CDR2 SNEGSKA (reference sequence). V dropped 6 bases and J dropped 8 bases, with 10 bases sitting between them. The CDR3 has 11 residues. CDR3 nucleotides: TGCAGTGCATCCCCAGGGGAAAAACTGTTTTTT. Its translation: CSASPGEKLFF.

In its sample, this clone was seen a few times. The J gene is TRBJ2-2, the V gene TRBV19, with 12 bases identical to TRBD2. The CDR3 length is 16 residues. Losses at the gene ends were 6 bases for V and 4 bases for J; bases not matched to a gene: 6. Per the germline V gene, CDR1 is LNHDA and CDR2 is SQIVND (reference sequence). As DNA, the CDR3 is TGTGCCAGTAGATACTTGACTAGCGGGAGCACCGGGGAGCTGTTTTTT. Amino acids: CASRYLTSGSTGELFF. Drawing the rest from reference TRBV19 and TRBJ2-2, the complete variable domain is DGGITQSPKYLFRKEGQNVTLSCEQNLNHDAMYWYRQDPGQGLRLIYYSQIVNDFQKGDIAEGYSVSREKKESFPLTVTSAQKNPTAFYLCASRYLTSGSTGELFFGEGSRLTVL.

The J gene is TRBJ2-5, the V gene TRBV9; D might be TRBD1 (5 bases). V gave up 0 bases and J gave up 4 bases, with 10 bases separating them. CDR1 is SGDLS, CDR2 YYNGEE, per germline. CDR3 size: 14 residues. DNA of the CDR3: TGTGCCAGCAGCGTAGGGGGCCGGAGAGAGACCCAGTACTTC. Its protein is CASSVGGRRETQYF.

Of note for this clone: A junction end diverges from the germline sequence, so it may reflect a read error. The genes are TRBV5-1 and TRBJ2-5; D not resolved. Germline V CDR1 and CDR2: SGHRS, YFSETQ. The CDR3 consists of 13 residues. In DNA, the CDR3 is TGCGCCAGCAGCTTGCCAGCCCGAGAGGCCCAGTACTTC. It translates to CASSLPAREAQYF.

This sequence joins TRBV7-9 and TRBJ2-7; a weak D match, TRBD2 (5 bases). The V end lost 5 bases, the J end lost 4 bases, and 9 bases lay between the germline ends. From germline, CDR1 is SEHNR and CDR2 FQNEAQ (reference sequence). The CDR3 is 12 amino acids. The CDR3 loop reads CASSTLVYEQYF. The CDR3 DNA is TGTGCCAGCAGCACACTAGTGTACGAGCAGTACTTC.

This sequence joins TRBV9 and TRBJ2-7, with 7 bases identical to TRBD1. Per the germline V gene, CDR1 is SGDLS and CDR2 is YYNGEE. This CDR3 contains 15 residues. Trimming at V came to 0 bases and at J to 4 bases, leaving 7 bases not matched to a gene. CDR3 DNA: TGTGCCAGCAGCGTAGGTGACAGGGTAGTGTACGAGCAGTACTTC. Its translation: CASSVGDRVVYEQYF.

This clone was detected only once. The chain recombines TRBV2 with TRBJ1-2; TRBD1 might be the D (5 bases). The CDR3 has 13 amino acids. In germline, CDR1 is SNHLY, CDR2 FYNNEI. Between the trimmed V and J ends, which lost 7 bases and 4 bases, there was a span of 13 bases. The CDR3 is CASIPPGIYGYTF. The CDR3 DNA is TGTGCCAGCATCCCCCCAGGGATCTATGGCTACACCTTC.

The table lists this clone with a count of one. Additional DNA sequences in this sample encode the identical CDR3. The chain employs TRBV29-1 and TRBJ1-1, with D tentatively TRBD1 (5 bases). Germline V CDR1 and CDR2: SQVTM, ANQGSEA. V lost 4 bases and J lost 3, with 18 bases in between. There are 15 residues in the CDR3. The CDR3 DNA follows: TGCAGCGTTGCTTTTCTTGGACCGGGGGACACTGAAGCTTTCTTT. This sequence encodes CSVAFLGPGDTEAFF.

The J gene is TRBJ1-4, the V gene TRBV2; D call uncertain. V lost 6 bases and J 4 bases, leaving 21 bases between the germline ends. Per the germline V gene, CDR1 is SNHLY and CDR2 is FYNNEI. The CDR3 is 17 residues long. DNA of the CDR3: TGTGCCAGCAGAGACCCGGGCAGCCCGAGGGATAATGAAAAACTGTTTTTT. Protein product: CASRDPGSPRDNEKLFF.

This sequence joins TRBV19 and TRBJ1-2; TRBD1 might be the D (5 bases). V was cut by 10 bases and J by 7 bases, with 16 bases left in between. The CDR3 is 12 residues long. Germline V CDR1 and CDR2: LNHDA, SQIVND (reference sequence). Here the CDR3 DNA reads TGTGCCAACAAAACGACAGCTGGTGGCTACACCTTC. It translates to CANKTTAGGYTF.

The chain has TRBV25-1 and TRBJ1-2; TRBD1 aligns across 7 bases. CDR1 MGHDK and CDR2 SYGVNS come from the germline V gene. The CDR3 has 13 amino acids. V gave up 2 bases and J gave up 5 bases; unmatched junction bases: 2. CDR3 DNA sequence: TGTGCCAGCAGTGAACAGGGGGGATATGGCTACACCTTC. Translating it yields CASSEQGGYGYTF.

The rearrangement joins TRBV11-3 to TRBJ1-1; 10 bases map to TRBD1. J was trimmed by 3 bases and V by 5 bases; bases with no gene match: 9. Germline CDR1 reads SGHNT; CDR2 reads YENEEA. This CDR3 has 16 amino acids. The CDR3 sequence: CASSLTTDRGDTEAFF. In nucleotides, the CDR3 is TGTGCCAGCAGCCTAACTACGGACAGGGGGGACACTGAAGCTTTCTTT.